The rows below give T cell receptor beta chains drawn from one sample of a study of PD-1 blockade in mismatch repair-deficient tumors. Sequencing used immunoSEQ multiplex PCR; TCRdb keeps in-frame clones, though not all of them. The data contain some 120,000 clones, 88% of them singletons. Material: peripheral blood, obtained about 17 months after starting pembrolizumab. These receptor sequences come from an adult with mismatch repair-deficient cancer. Both conserved end residues are part of each CDR3. Fields, in order: V gene, J gene, CDR3 length, clone size, D gene, CDR3 protein, CDR3 DNA. The D gene is left open where the match is weak. Only some rows state a clone size, as once, few, many or a class for expanded clones.

TRBV7-2	TRBJ2-7	14	.	.	CASSPRQVTHEQYF	TGTGCCAGCAGCCCACGACAGGTGACCCACGAGCAGTACTTC
TRBV27	TRBJ2-7	14	few	.	CASRPSRDSYEQYF	TGTGCCAGCAGACCCTCCAGGGATTCCTACGAGCAGTACTTC
TRBV5-6	TRBJ2-7	14	.	TRBD1	CASSQGQGAGEQYF	TGTGCCAGCAGCCAGGGACAGGGGGCAGGTGAGCAGTACTTC
TRBV6-1	TRBJ2-1	14	.	.	CASSIIDSGEEQFF	TGTGCCAGCAGTATTATTGACAGCGGAGAAGAGCAGTTCTTC
TRBV28	TRBJ2-7	13	.	.	CASSPSHLDVQYF	TGTGCCAGCAGCCCTTCACATTTAGATGTGCAGTACTTC
TRBV9	TRBJ2-3	15	.	.	CASGFGGASTDTQYF	TGTGCCAGCGGATTCGGTGGGGCTAGCACAGATACGCAGTATTTT
TRBV5-6	TRBJ2-7	15	.	.	CASSLGLLGSYEQYF	TGTGCCAGCAGCTTGGGACTCTTAGGCTCCTACGAGCAGTACTTC
TRBV13	TRBJ1-1	14	.	.	CASSSPSLNTEAFF	TGTGCCAGCAGCTCCCCGTCTTTGAACACTGAAGCTTTCTTT
TRBV13	TRBJ2-5	13	.	.	CASSPQGWETQYF	TGTGCCAGCAGCCCCCAGGGGTGGGAGACCCAGTACTTC
TRBV4-1	TRBJ2-2	16	once	TRBD2	CASSHILAGDTGELFF	TGCGCCAGCAGCCATATACTAGCGGGAGACACCGGGGAGCTGTTTTTT
TRBV5-1	TRBJ2-3	20	once	.	CASSLLARDYSHRGTDTQYF	TGCGCCAGCAGCTTGCTGGCCCGGGACTATTCCCACAGGGGCACAGATACGCAGTATTTT
TRBV9	TRBJ2-2	16	.	.	CASSVATGAYTGELFF	TGTGCCAGCAGCGTAGCTACCGGAGCGTACACCGGGGAGCTGTTTTTT
TRBV5-4	TRBJ2-7	14	.	TRBD1	CASSSGQGNYEQYF	TGTGCCAGCAGCTCGGGACAGGGGAACTACGAGCAGTACTTC
TRBV4-3	TRBJ1-2	17	.	TRBD1	CASSQEAEVTGAYGYTF	TGCGCCAGCAGCCAAGAGGCGGAGGTAACAGGGGCCTATGGCTACACCTTC
TRBV12-5	TRBJ2-7	16	.	TRBD1	CASGLVRTGESYEQYF	TGTGCTAGTGGTTTGGTAAGGACAGGGGAATCGTACGAGCAGTACTTC
TRBV9	TRBJ2-2	16	.	TRBD1	CASSGQGALNTGELFF	TGTGCCAGCAGCGGACAGGGGGCGCTGAACACCGGGGAGCTGTTTTTT
TRBV7-3	TRBJ2-5	13	.	.	CASSEDNQETQYF	TGTGCCAGCAGCGAGGACAACCAAGAGACCCAGTACTTC
TRBV11-2	TRBJ2-7	14	once	.	CASSSSGQDYEQYF	TGTGCCAGCAGCTCCTCCGGGCAGGACTACGAGCAGTACTTC
TRBV7-8	TRBJ1-5	16	.	.	CASSLGSAGGNQPQHF	TGTGCCAGCAGCTTAGGGTCTGCAGGGGGCAATCAGCCCCAGCATTTT
TRBV6-1	TRBJ2-7	14	.	TRBD2	CASSETSGNYEQYF	TGTGCCAGCAGTGAGACTAGCGGAAACTACGAGCAGTACTTC
TRBV25-1	TRBJ1-6	13	.	.	CASSESGYSPLHF	TGTGCCAGCAGTGAATCGGGCTATTCACCCCTCCACTTT
TRBV4-1	TRBJ1-5	14	.	.	CASSQDRAVQPQHF	TGCGCCAGCAGCCAAGATCGGGCAGTTCAGCCCCAGCATTTT
TRBV2	TRBJ2-1	17	.	TRBD2	CASSATPGLAGGHEQFF	TGTGCCAGCAGTGCGACACCGGGACTAGCGGGAGGTCATGAGCAGTTCTTC
TRBV9	TRBJ2-1	20	once	.	CASSDPQRLVPPGRYNEQFF	TGTGCCAGCAGCGATCCCCAGAGACTAGTCCCCCCCGGAAGATACAATGAGCAGTTCTTC
TRBV6-5	TRBJ2-7	14	many	.	CASDSKGHSYEQYF	TGTGCCAGCGATAGCAAAGGGCACTCCTACGAGCAGTACTTC
TRBV11-2	TRBJ2-3	14	.	.	CASSQEGPTDTQYF	TGTGCCAGCAGCCAAGAGGGTCCAACAGATACGCAGTATTTT
TRBV10-3	TRBJ2-3	13	.	.	CAISGHSTDTQYF	TGTGCCATCAGTGGACATAGCACAGATACGCAGTATTTT
TRBV6-6	TRBJ1-2	14	.	.	CASSYSRGNYGYTF	TGTGCCAGCAGTTACTCGAGGGGGAACTATGGCTACACCTTC
TRBV7-2	TRBJ2-3	15	.	.	CASSLKGLGADTQYF	TGTGCCAGCAGCTTAAAGGGACTTGGGGCAGATACGCAGTATTTT
TRBV6-1	TRBJ2-5	20	.	TRBD2	CASSEAWAVAGVGGQETQYF	TGTGCCAGCAGTGAAGCATGGGCGGTAGCGGGAGTAGGAGGCCAAGAGACCCAGTACTTC
TRBV4-3	TRBJ1-3	18	.	.	CASSPWRGASSFGNTIYF	TGCGCCAGCAGCCCGTGGCGGGGGGCTAGTTCCTTTGGAAACACCATATATTTT
TRBV4-1	TRBJ2-6	16	.	.	CASSQEMFSGANVLTF	TGCGCCAGCAGCCAAGAGATGTTCTCTGGGGCCAACGTCCTGACTTTC
TRBV29-1	TRBJ1-5	14	once	.	CSVVTGSSNQPQHF	TGCAGCGTTGTGACCGGATCTAGCAATCAGCCCCAGCATTTT
TRBV30	TRBJ2-1	11	.	.	CAWSVGNEQFF	TGTGCCTGGAGTGTGGGCAATGAGCAGTTCTTC
TRBV7-9	TRBJ1-2	14	once	TRBD1	CASSPGTGRHGYTF	TGTGCCAGCAGCCCGGGGACAGGGAGACATGGCTACACCTTC
TRBV4-1	TRBJ2-1	15	.	TRBD2	CASGEPGLGSHEQFF	TGCGCCAGCGGCGAACCGGGACTAGGTTCTCATGAGCAGTTCTTC
TRBV2	TRBJ2-1	13	.	.	CATGTETYNEQFF	TGTGCCACAGGGACGGAAACCTACAATGAGCAGTTCTTC
TRBV7-2	TRBJ2-3	14	.	.	CASSLQRGTDTQYF	TGTGCCAGCAGCTTACAGCGGGGCACAGATACGCAGTATTTT
TRBV21-1	TRBJ2-3	15	.	.	CASSKDPGNTDTQYF	TGTGCCAGCAGCAAAGATCCGGGGAACACAGATACGCAGTATTTT
TRBV7-9	TRBJ2-1	18	.	TRBD1	CASSLSNLQGAGYNEQFF	TGTGCCAGCAGCCTATCAAACTTACAGGGGGCTGGCTACAATGAGCAGTTCTTC